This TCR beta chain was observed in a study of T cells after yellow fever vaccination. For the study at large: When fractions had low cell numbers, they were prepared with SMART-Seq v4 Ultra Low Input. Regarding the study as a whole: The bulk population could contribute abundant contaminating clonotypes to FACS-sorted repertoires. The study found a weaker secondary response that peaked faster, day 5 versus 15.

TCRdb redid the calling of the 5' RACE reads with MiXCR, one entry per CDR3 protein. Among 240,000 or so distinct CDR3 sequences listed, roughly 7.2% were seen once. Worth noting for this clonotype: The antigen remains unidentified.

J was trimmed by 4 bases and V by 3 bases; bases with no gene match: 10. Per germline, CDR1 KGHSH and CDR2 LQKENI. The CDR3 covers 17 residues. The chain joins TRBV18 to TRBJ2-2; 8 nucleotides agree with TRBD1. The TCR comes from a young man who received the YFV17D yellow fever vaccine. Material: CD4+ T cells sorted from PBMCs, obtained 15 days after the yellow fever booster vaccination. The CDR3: CASSPVNQGASTGELFF. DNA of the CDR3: TGTGCCAGCTCACCGGTTAATCAGGGGGCGAGCACCGGGGAGCTGTTTTTT.